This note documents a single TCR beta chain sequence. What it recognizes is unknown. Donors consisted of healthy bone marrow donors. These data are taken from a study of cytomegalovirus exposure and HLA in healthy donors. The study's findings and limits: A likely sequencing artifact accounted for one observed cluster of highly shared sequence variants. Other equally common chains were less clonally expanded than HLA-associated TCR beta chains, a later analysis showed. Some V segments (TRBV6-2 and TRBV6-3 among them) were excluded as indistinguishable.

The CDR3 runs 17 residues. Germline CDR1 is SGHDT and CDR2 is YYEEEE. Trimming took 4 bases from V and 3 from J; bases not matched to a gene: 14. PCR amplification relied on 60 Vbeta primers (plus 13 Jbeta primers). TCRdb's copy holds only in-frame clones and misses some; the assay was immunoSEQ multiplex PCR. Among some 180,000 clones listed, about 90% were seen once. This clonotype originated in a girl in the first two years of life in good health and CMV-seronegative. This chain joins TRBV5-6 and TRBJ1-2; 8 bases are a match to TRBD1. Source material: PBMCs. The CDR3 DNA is TGTGCCAGCAGCCCGATTCCAGGGACAGGAATGGACTATGGCTACACCTTC. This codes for CASSPIPGTGMDYGYTF.